This T cell receptor (beta chain) came from a study of cytomegalovirus exposure and HLA in healthy donors. Sequenced by immunoSEQ multiplex PCR; TCRdb stores in-frame clones only, minus some. This sample has 150,000 to 200,000 clones, with around 85% found just once. Germline V gene data show CDR1 as SNHLY and CDR2 as FYNNEI. Trimming took 6 bases from V and 0 from J; bases not matched to a gene: 5. CDR3 size: 14 residues. Regarding the study as a whole: Usually a TCR sequence was rare, but some public TCRs were found in many donors. Specific recognition of CMV antigens was confirmed in vitro for a few chains (all CMV-associated).

A note on this clone: The antigen is undetermined.

The chain links TRBV2 to TRBJ2-7, with 7 nucleotides matching TRBD1. Sequencing was carried out using PBMCs. The TCR comes from a man aged 25-40 years in good health and CMV-seropositive. This CDR3 is CASSEDRFSYEQYF. CDR3 nucleotide sequence: TGTGCCAGCAGCGAGGACAGGTTCTCCTACGAGCAGTACTTC.